This TCR beta chain was sequenced in a study of OX40 agonist ivuxolimab in advanced cancers. Study summary: Recorded diagnoses for dose-escalation patients were hepatocellular carcinoma, melanoma, renal cell or head and neck cancer.

The CDR3 is made up of 13 amino acids. V was pared by 6 bases and J by 2 bases, with 10 bases between. Germline V gives CDR1 MNHNY, CDR2 SVGAGI (reference sequence). Peripheral blood came from all dose cohorts at three timepoints. The method was immunoSEQ multiplex PCR; TCRdb's version includes in-frame clones alone and lacks a portion of them. This sample has tens of thousands of clones; approximately 86% occur once, and the top ten carry about 1.3%. The sequences come from CD4+ or CD8+ T cells sorted from blood, collected in a trial of the OX40 agonist ivuxolimab. This TCR came from an adult with an advanced solid tumor such as melanoma, head and neck, liver or kidney cancer. J is TRBJ1-2 and V is TRBV6-6, with unresolved D. In DNA, the CDR3 is TGTGCCAGCAGCCAAGACGGGAACTATGGCTACACCTTC. It codes for CASSQDGNYGYTF.